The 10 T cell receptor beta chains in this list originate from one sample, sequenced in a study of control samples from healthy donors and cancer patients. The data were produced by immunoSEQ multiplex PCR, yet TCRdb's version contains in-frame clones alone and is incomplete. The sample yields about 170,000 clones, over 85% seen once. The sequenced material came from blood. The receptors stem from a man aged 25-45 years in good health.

CDR3 bases: TGTGCCAGCTCACCACTTCCCGGACAGGGTGGGCCCCTCCACTTT. Its protein product is CASSPLPGQGGPLHF. The J gene is TRBJ1-6, the V gene TRBV18, with 8 bases that match TRBD1. With 1 base clipped from V and 13 bases from J, the junction kept 9 bases outside the gene matches. CDR1 is KGHSH, CDR2 LQKENI, per germline. The CDR3 length is 15 residues.

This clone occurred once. CDR3 DNA: TGCGCCAGCAGCTTGGTGGGGCCAGGCGGGCCCCCCCAGCATTTT. As protein: CASSLVGPGGPPQHF. This chain uses TRBV5-1 with TRBJ1-5; D perhaps matches TRBD1 (5 bases). Germline V gene data show CDR1 as SGHRS and CDR2 as YFSETQ. The CDR3 is made up of 15 amino acids. V lost 0 bases and J 10 bases, leaving 17 bases between the germline ends.

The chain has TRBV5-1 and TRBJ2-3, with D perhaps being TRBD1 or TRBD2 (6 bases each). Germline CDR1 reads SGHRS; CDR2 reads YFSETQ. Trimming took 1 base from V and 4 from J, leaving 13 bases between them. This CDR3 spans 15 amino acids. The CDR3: CASSLMGGRSDTQYF. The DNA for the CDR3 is TGCGCCAGCAGCTTGATGGGGGGCCGGTCAGATACGCAGTATTTT.

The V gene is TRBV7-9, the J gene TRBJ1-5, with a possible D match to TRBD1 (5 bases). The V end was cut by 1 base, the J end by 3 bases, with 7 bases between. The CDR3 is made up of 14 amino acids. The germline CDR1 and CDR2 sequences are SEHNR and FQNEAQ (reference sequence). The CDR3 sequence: CASSLGTPNQPQHF. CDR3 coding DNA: TGTGCCAGCAGCTTAGGGACACCCAATCAGCCCCAGCATTTT.

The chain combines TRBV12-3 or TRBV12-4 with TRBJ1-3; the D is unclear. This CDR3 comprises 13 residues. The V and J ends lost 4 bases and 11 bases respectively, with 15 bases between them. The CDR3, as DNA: TGTGCCAGCAGTTCCCTAGGGCCTAAGGCCATATATTTT. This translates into CASSSLGPKAIYF.

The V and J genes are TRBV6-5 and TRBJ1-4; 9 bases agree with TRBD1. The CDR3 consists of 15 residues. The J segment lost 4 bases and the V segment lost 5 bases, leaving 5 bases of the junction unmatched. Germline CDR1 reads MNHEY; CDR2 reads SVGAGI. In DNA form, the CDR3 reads TGTGCCAGCAGTAACAGGGGGCAGGGTAATGAAAAACTGTTTTTT. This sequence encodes CASSNRGQGNEKLFF.

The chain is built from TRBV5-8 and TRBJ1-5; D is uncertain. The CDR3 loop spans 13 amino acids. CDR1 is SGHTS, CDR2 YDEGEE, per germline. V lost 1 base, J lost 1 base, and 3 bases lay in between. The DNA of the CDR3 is TGTGCCAGCAGCTTGCCGAGCAATCAGCCCCAGCATTTT. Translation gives CASSLPSNQPQHF.

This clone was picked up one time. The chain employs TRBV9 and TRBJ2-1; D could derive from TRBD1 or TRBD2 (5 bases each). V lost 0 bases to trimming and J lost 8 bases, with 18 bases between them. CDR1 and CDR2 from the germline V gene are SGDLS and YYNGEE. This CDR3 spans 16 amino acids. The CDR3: CASSVGLGPPGYEQFF. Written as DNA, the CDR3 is TGTGCCAGCAGCGTAGGCCTGGGGCCCCCGGGGTATGAGCAGTTCTTC.

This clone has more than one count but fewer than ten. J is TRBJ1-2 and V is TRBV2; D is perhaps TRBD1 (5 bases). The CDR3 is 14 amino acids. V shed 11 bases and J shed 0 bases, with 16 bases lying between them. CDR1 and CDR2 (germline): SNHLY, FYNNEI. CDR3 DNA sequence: TGTGCCTTCAGGATGGGGCCAGCTAACTATGGCTACACCTTC. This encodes CAFRMGPANYGYTF.

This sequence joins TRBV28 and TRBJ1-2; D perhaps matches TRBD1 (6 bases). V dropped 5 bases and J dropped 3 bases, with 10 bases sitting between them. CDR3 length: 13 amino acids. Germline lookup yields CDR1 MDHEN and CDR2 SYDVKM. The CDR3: CASSRTAYYGYTF. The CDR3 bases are TGTGCCAGCAGTCGGACAGCTTACTATGGCTACACCTTC.